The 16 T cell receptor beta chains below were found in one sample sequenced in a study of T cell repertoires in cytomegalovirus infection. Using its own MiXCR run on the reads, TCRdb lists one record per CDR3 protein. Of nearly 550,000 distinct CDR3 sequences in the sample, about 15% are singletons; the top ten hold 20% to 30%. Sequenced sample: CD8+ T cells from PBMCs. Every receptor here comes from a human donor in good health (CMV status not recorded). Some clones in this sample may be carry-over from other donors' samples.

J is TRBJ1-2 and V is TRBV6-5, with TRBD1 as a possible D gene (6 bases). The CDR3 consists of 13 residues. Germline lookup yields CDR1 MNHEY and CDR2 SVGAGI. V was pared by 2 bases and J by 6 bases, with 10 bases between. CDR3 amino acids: CASSYRGAHGYTF. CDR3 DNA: TGTGCCAGCAGTTACCGGGGGGCTCATGGCTACACCTTC.

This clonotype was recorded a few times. The CDR3 sequence: CASSFTREDTEAFF. As DNA, the CDR3 is TGTGCCAGCAGCTTCACCAGGGAAGACACTGAAGCTTTCTTT. The chain uses TRBV7-9 and TRBJ1-1; D is possibly TRBD1 (5 bases). Germline V lookup: CDR1 SEHNR, CDR2 FQNEAQ (reference sequence). The CDR3 loop spans 14 amino acids. Trimming removed 3 bases at V and 3 bases at J, with 11 bases between.

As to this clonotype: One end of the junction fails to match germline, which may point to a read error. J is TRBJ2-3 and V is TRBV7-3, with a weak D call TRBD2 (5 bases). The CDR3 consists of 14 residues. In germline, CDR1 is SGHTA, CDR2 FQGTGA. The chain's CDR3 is CASSPPGKTDTQYF. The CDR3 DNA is TGTGCTAGCAGCCCTCCCGGGAAAACAGATACGCAGTATTTT.

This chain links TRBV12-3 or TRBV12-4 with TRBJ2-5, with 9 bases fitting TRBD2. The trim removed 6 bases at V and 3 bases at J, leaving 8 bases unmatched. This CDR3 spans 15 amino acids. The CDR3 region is CASRPSGGLEETQYF. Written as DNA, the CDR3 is TGTGCCAGCAGGCCCAGCGGGGGGCTCGAAGAGACCCAGTACTTC.

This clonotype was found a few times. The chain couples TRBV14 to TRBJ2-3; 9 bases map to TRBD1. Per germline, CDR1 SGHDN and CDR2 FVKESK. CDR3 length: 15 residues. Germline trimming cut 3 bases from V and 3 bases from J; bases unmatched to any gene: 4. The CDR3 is CASSHTGGFTDTQYF. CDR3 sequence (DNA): TGTGCCAGCAGCCACACAGGGGGCTTTACAGATACGCAGTATTTT.

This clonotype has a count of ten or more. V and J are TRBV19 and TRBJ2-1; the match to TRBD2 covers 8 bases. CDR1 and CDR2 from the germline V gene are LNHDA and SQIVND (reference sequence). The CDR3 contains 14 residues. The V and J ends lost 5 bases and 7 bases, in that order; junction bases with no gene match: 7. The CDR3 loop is CASSASSGVNEQFF. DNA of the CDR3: TGTGCCAGTAGTGCTAGTAGCGGGGTGAATGAGCAGTTCTTC.

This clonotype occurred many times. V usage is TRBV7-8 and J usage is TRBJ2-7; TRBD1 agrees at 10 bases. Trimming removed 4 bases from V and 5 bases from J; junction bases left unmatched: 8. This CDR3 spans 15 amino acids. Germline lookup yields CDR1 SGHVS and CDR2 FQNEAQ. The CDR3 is CASSSPGTGDDEQYF. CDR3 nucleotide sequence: TGTGCCAGCAGCTCCCCCGGGACAGGGGACGACGAGCAGTACTTC.

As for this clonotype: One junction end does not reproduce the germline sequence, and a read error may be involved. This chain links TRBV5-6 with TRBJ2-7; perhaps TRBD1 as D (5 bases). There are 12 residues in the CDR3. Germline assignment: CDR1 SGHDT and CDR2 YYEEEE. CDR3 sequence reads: CASSQTVYKQYF. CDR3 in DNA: TGTGCCAGCAGCCAGACAGTCTACAAGCAGTACTTC.

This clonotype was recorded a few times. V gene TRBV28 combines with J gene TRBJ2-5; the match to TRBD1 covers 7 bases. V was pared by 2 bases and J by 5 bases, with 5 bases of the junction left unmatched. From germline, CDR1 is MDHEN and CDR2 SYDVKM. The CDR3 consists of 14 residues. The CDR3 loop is CASSLQGVDETQYF. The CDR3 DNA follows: TGTGCCAGCAGTTTACAGGGGGTGGATGAGACCCAGTACTTC.

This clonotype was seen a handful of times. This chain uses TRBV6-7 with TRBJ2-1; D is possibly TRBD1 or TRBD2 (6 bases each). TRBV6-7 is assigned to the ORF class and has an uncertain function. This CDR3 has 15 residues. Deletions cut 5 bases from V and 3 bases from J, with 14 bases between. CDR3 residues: CASSQGRPIYNEQFF. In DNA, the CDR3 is TGTGCCAGCAGTCAGGGGAGGCCAATCTACAATGAGCAGTTCTTC.

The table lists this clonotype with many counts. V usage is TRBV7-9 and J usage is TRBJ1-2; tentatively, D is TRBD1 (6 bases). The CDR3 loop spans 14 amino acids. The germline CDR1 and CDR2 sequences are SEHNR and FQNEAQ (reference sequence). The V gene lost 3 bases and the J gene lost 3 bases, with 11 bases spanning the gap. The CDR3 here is CASSLGGQDYGYTF. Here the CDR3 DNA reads TGTGCCAGCAGCTTGGGGGGACAAGACTATGGCTACACCTTC.

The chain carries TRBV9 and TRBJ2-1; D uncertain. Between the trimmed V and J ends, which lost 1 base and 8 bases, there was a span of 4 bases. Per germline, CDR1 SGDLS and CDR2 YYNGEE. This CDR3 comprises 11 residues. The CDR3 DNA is TGTGCCAGCAGCGTATCGGATGAGCAGTTCTTC. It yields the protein CASSVSDEQFF.

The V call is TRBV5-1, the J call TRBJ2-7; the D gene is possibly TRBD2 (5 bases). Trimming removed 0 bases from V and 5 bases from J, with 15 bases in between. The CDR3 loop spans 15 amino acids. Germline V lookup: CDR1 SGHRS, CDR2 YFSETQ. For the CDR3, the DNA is TGCGCCAGCAGCTTGGTGGTGGACTTGCAGAACGAGCAGTACTTC. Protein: CASSLVVDLQNEQYF.

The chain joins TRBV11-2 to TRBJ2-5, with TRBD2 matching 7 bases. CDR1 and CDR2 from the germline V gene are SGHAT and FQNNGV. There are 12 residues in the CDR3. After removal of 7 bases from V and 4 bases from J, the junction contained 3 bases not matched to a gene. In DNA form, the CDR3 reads TGTGCCAGCAATGGGAGGGGAGAGACCCAGTACTTC. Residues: CASNGRGETQYF.

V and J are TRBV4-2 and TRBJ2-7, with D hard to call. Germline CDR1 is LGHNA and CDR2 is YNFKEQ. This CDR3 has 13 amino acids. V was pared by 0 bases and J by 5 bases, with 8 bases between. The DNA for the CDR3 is TGTGCCAGCAGCCAAGATCGGTCGGACGAGCAGTACTTC. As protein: CASSQDRSDEQYF.

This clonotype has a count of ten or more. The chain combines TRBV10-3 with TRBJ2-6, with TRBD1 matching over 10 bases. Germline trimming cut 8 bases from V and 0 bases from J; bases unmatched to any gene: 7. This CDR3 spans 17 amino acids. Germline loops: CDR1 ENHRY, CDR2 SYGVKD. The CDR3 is CAIETGTGDSGANVLTF. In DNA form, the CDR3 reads TGTGCCATCGAAACCGGGACAGGGGACTCTGGGGCCAACGTCCTGACTTTC.